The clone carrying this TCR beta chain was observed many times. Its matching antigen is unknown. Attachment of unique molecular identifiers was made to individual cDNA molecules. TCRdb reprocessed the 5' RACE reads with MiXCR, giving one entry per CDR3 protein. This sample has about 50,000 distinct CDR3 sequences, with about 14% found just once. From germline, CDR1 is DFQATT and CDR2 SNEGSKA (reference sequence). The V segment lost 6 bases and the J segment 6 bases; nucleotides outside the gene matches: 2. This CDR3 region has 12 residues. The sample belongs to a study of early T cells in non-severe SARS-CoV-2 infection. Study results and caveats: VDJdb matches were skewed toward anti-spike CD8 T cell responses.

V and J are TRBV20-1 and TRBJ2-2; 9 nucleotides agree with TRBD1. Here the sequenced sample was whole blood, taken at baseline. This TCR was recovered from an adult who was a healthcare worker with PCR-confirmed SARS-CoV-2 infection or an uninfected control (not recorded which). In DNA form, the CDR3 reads TGCAGTGCAAGACAGGGGGCCGGGGAGCTGTTTTTT. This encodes CSARQGAGELFF.